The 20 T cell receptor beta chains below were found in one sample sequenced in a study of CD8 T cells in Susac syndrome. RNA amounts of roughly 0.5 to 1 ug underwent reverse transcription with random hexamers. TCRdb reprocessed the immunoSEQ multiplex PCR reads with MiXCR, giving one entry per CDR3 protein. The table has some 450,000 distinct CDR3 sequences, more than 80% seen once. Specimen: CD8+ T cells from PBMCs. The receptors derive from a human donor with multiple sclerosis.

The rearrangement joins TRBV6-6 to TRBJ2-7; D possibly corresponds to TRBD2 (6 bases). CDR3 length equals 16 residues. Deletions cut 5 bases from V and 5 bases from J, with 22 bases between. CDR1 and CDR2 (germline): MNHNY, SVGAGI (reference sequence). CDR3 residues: CASSPSFVGGFNEQYF. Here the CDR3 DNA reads TGTGCCAGCAGTCCCTCTTTTGTGGGGGGTTTCAACGAGCAGTACTTC.

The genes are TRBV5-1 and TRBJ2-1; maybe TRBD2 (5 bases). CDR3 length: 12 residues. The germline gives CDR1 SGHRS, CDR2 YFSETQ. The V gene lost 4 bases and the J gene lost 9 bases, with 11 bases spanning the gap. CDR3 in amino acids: CASSILASEQFF. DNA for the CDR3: TGCGCCAGCAGCATCCTAGCATCTGAGCAGTTCTTC.

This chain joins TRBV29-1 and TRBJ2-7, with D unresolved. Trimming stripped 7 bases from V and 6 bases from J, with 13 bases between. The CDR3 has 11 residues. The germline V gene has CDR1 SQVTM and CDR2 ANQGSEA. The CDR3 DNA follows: TGCAGCGGACACTTCGGATTCGAGCAGTACTTC. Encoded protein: CSGHFGFEQYF.

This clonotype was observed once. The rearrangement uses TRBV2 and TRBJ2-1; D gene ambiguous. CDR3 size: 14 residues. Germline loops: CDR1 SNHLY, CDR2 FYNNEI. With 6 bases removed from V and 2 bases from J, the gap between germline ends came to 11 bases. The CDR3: CASSPVTTYNEQFF. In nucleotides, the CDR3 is TGTGCCAGCAGCCCCGTTACTACCTACAATGAGCAGTTCTTC.

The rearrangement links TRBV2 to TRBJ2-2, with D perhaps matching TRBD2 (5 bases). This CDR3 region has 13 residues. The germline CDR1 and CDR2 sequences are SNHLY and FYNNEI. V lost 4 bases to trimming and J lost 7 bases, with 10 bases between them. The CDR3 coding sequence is TGTGCCAGCAGTGGGGAGTTGGGCGGGGAGCTGTTTTTT. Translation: CASSGELGGELFF.

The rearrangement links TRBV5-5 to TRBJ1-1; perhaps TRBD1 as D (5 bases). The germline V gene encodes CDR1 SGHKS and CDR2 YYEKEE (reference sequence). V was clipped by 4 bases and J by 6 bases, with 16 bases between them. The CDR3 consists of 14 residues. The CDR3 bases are TGTGCCAGCAGCCACCCCGGCAGGGTACCTGAAGCTTTCTTT. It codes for CASSHPGRVPEAFF.

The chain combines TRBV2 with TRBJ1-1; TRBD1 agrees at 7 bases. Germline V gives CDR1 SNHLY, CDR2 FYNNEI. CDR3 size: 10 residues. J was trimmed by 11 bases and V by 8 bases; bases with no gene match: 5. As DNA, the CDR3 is TGTGCCAGCGGTTGGACAGGCGCTTTCTTT. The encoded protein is CASGWTGAFF. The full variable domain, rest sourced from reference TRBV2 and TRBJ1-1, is EPEVTQTPSHQVTQMGQEVILRCVPISNHLYFYWYRQILGQKVEFLVSFYNNEISEKSEIFDDQFSVERPDGSNFTLKIRSTKLEDSAMYFCASGWTGAFFGQGTRLTVV.

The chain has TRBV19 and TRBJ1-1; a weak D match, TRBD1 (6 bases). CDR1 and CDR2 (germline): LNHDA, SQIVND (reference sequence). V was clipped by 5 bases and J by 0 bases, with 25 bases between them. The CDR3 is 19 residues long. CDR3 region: CASSERRGSEGEVNTEAFF. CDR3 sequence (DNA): TGTGCCAGTAGTGAAAGGAGAGGGTCGGAGGGGGAAGTGAACACTGAAGCTTTCTTT.

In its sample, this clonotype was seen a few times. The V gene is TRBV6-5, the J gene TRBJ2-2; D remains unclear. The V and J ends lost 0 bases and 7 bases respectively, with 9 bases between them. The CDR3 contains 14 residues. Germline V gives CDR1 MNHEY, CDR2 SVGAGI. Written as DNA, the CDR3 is TGTGCCAGCAGTTACTCCCCCTTGGGCGGGGAGCTGTTTTTT. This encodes CASSYSPLGGELFF.

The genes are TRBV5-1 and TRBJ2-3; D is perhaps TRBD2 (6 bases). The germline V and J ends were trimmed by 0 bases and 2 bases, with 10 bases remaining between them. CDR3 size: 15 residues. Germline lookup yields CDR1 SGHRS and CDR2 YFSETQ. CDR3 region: CASSLDGSDTDTQYF. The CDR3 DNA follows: TGCGCCAGCAGCTTGGACGGGAGCGACACAGATACGCAGTATTTT.

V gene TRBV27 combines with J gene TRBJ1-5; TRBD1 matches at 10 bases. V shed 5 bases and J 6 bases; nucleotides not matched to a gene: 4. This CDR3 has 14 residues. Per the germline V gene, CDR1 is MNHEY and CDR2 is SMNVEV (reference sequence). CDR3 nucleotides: TGTGCCAGCAGTCGACAGGGGGCGGGTCAGCCCCAGCATTTT. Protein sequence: CASSRQGAGQPQHF.

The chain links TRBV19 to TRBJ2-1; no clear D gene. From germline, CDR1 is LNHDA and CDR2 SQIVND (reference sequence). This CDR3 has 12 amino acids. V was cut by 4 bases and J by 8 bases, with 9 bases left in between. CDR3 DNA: TGTGCCAGTAGTACCTCTCCCGATGAGCAGTTCTTC. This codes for CASSTSPDEQFF.

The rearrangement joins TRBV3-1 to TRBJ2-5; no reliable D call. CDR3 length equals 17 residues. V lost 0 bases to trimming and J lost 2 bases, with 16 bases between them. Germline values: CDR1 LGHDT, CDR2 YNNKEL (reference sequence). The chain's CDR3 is CASSQDDGYPFQETQYF. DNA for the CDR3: TGTGCCAGCAGCCAAGATGACGGCTACCCTTTTCAAGAGACCCAGTACTTC.

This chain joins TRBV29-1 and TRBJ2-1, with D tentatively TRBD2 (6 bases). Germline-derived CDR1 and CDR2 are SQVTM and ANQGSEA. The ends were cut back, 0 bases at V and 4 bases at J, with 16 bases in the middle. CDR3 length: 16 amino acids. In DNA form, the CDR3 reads TGCAGCGTTGAAGACGTCCCGGGAGCAATTTACAATGAGCAGTTCTTC. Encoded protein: CSVEDVPGAIYNEQFF.

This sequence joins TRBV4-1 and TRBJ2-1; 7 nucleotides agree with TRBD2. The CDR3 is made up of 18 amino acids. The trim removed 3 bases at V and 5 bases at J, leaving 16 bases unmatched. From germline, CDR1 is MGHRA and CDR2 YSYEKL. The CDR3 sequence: CASSQDSFPGTNNNEQFF. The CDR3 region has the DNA TGCGCCAGCAGCCAGGATAGTTTCCCCGGGACTAACAACAATGAGCAGTTCTTC.

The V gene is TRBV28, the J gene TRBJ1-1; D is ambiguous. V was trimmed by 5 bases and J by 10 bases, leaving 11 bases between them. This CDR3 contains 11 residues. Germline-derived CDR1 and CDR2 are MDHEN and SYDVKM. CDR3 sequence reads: CASSVPEVAFF. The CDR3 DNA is TGTGCCAGCAGTGTCCCAGAGGTAGCTTTCTTT.

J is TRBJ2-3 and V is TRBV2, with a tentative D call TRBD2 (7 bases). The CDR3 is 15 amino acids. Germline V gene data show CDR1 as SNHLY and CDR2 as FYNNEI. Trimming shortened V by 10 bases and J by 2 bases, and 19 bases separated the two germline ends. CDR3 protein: CATSRGDYTTDTQYF. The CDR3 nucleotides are TGTGCCACCTCGAGGGGGGACTACACCACAGATACGCAGTATTTT.

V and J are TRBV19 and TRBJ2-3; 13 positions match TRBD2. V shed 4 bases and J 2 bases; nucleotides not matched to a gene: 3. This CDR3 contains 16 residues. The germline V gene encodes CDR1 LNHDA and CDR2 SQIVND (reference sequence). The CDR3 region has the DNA TGTGCCAGTAGTACGACTAGCGGGGGGAACACAGATACGCAGTATTTT. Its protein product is CASSTTSGGNTDTQYF.

The CDR3 bases are TGCGCCAGCAGCCCCCAGGACAGGGGAGGGAATCAGCCCCAGCATTTT. Amino acids: CASSPQDRGGNQPQHF. The rearrangement links TRBV4-1 to TRBJ1-5, with 9 bases that match TRBD1. The length of the CDR3 is 16 residues. Germline trimming cut 4 bases from V and 4 bases from J; bases unmatched to any gene: 8. The germline gives CDR1 MGHRA, CDR2 YSYEKL.

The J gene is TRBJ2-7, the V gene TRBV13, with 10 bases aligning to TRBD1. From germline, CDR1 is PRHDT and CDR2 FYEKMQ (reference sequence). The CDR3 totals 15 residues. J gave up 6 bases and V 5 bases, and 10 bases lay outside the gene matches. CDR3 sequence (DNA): TGTGCCAGCAGCGTTGAGACAGGGGGCTCCCGCGAGCAGTACTTC. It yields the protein CASSVETGGSREQYF.